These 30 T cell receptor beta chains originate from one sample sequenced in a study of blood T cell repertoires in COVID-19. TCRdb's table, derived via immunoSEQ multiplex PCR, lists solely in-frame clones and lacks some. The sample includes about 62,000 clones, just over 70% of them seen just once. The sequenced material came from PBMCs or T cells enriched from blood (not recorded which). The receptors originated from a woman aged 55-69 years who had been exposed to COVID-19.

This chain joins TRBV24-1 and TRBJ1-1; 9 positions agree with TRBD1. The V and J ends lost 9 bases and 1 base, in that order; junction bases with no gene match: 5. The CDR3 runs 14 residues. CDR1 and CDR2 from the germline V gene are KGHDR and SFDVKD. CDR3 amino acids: CATRPGQGNTEAFF. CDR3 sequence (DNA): TGTGCCACCCGCCCGGGACAGGGGAACACTGAAGCTTTCTTT.

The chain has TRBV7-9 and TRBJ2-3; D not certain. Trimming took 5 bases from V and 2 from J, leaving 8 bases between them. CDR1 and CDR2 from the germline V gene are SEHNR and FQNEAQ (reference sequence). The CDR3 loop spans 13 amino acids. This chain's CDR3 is CASSHYYTDTQYF. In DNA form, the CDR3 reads TGTGCCAGCAGCCACTATTACACAGATACGCAGTATTTT.

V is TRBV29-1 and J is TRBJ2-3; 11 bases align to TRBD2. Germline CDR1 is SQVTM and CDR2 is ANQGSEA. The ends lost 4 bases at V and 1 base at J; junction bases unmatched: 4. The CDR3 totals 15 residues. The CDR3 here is CSVATSGSRTDTQYF. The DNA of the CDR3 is TGCAGCGTTGCTACTAGCGGGAGTCGCACAGATACGCAGTATTTT.

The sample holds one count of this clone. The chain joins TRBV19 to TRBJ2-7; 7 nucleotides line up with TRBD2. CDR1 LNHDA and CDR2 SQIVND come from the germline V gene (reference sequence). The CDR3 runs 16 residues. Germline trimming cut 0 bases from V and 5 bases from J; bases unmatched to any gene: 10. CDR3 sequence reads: CASSIEVAGEGHEQYF. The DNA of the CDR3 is TGTGCCAGTAGTATAGAAGTGGCCGGGGAGGGCCACGAGCAGTACTTC.

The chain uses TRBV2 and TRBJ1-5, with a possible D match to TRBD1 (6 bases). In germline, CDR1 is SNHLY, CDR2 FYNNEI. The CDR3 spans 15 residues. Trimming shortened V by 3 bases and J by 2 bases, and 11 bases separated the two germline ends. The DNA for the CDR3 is TGTGCCAGCAGTGATCCTGGGGGCCGCAATCAGCCCCAGCATTTT. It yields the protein CASSDPGGRNQPQHF.

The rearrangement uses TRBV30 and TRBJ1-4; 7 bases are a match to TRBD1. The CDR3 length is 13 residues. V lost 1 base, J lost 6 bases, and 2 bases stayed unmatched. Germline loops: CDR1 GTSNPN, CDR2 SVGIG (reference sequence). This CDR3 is CAWSGQGDEKLFF. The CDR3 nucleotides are TGTGCCTGGAGTGGACAGGGTGATGAAAAACTGTTTTTT.

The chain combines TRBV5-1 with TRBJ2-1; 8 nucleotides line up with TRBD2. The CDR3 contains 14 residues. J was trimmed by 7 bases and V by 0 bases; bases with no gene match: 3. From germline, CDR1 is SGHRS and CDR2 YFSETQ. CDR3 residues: CASSLELAENEQFF. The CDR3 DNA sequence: TGCGCCAGCAGCTTGGAACTAGCGGAAAATGAGCAGTTCTTC.

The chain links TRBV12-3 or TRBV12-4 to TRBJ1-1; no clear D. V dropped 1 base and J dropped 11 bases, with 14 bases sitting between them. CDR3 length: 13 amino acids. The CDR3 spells CASSLGPLRGAFF. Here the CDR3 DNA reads TGTGCCAGCAGTTTAGGGCCTCTACGCGGGGCTTTCTTT.

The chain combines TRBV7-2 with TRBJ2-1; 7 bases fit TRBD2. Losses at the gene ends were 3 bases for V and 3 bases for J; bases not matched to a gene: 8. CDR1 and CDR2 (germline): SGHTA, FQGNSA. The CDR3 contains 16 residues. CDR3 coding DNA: TGTGCCAGCAGCTTTGGTTCATTAGCGGGCTACAATGAGCAGTTCTTC. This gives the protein CASSFGSLAGYNEQFF.

The CDR3 DNA is TGTGCCAGTAGTGGACGACAGGGCGGCAATCAGCCCCAGCATTTT. Protein: CASSGRQGGNQPQHF. V gene TRBV19 combines with J gene TRBJ1-5, with 7 positions matching TRBD1. Germline V gene sequence: CDR1 LNHDA, CDR2 SQIVND (reference sequence). V shed 5 bases, J shed 2 bases, and the junction held 6 bases outside the gene matches. This CDR3 comprises 15 residues.

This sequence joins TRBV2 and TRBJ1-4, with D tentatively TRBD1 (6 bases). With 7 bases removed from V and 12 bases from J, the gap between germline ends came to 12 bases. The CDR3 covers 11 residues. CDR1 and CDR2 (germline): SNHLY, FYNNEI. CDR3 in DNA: TGTGCCAGCAAAGGCAGGGGTGAACTGTTTTTT. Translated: CASKGRGELFF.

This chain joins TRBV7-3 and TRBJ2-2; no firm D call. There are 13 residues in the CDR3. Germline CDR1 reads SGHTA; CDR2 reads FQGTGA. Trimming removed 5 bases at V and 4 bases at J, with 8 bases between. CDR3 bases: TGTGCCAGCAGCCTCACGGGCACCGGGGAGCTGTTTTTT. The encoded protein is CASSLTGTGELFF.

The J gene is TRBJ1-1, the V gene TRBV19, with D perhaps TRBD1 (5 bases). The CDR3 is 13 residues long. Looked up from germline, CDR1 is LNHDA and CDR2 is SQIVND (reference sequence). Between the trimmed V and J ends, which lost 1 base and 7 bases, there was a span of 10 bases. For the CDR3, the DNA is TGTGCCAGTAGTATAGTCGGACACCTTGAAGCTTTCTTT. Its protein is CASSIVGHLEAFF. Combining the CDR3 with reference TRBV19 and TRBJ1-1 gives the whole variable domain DGGITQSPKYLFRKEGQNVTLSCEQNLNHDAMYWYRQDPGQGLRLIYYSQIVNDFQKGDIAEGYSVSREKKESFPLTVTSAQKNPTAFYLCASSIVGHLEAFFGQGTRLTVV.

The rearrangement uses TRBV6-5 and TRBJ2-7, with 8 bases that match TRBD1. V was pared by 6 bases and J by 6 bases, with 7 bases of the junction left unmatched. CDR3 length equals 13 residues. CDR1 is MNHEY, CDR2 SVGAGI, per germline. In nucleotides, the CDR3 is TGTGCCAGCAGCGTGGACAGGGCCGTCGAGCAGTACTTC. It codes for CASSVDRAVEQYF.

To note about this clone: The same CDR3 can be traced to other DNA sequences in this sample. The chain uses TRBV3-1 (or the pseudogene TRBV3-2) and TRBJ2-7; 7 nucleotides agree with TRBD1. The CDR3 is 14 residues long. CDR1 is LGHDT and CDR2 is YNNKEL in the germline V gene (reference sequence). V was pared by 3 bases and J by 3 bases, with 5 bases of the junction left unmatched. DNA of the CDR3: TGTGCCAGCAGCCAGGTGACAGGGAGCTACGAGCAGTACTTC. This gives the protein CASSQVTGSYEQYF.

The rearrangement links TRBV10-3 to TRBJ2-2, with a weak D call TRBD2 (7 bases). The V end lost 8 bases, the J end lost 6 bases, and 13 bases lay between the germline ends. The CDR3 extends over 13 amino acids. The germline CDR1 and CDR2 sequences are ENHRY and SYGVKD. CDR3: CAIRGAPAGELFF. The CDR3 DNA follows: TGTGCCATCCGGGGGGCGCCCGCCGGGGAGCTGTTTTTT.

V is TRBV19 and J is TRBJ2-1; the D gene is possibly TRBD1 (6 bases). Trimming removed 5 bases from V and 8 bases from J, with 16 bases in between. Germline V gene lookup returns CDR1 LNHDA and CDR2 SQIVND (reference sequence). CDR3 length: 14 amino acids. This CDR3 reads CASSQEDRFHEQFF. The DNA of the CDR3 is TGTGCCAGTAGTCAAGAGGACAGATTCCATGAGCAGTTCTTC.

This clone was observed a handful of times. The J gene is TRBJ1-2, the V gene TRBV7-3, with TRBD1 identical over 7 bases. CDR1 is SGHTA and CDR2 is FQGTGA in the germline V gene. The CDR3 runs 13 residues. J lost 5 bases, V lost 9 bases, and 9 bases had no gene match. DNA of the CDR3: TGTGCCAGTTCACTGGGGACAGCGTATGGCTACACCTTC. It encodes CASSLGTAYGYTF.

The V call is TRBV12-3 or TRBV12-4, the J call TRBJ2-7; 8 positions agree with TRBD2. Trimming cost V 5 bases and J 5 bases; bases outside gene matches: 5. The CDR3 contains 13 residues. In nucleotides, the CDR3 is TGTGCCAGCAGTAGCGGGAGTGTACACGAGCAGTACTTC. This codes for CASSSGSVHEQYF.

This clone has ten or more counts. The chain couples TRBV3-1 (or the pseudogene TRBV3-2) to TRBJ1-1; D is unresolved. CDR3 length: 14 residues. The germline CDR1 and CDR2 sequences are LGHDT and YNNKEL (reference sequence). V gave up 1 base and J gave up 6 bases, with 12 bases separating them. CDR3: CASSQVRGGAEAFF. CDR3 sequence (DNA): TGTGCCAGCAGCCAAGTTAGAGGCGGGGCTGAAGCTTTCTTT.

CDR3 nucleotides: TGTGCCAGCAGCCGGGACAGGGGCTACGAGCAGTACTTC. Amino acids: CASSRDRGYEQYF. The chain recombines TRBV28 with TRBJ2-7; 10 bases align to TRBD1. Losses at the gene ends were 6 bases for V and 3 bases for J; bases not matched to a gene: 2. Germline V gene data show CDR1 as MDHEN and CDR2 as SYDVKM. The CDR3 extends over 13 amino acids.

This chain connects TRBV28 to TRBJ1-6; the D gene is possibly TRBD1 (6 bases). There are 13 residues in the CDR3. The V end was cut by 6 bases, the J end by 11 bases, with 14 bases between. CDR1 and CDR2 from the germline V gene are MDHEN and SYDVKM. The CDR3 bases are TGTGCCAGCAGCCTTTTACAGGGCACACCCCTCCACTTT. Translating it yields CASSLLQGTPLHF.

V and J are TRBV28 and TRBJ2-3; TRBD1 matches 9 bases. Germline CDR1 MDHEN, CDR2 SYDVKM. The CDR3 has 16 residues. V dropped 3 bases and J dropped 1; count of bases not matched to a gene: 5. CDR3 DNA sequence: TGTGCCAGCAGTTTCCCCCGGGACAGGGGCACAGATACGCAGTATTTT. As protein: CASSFPRDRGTDTQYF.

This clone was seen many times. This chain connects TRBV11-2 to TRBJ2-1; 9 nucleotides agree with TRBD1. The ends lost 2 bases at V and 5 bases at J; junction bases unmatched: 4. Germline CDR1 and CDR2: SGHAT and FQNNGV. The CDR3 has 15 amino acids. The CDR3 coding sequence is TGTGCCAGCAGCTTAATGGGACAGGGAGACAATGAGCAGTTCTTC. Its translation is CASSLMGQGDNEQFF.

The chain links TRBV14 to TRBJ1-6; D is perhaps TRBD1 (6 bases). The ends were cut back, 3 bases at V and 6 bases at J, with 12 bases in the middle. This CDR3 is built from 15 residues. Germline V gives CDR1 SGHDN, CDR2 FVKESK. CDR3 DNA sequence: TGTGCCAGCAGCCAGCAGGCAGGGGTTAATTCACCCCTCCACTTT. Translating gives CASSQQAGVNSPLHF.

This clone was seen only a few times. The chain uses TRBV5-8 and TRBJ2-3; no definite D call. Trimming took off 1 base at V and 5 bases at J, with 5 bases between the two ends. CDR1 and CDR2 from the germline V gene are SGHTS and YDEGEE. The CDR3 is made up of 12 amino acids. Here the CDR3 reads CASSLQEDTQYF. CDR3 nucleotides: TGTGCCAGCAGCTTGCAGGAAGATACGCAGTATTTT.

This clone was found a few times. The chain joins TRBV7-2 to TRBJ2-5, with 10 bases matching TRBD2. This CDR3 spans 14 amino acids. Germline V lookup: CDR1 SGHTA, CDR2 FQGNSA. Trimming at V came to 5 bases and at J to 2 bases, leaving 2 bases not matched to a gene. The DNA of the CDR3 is TGTGCCAGCAGCCGGACTAGCGGACAAGAGACCCAGTACTTC. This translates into CASSRTSGQETQYF. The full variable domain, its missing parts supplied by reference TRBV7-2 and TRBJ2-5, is GAGVSQSPSNKVTEKGKDVELRCDPISGHTALYWYRQSLGQGLEFLIYFQGNSAPDKSGLPSDRFSAERTGGSVSTLTIQRTQQEDSAVYLCASSRTSGQETQYFGPGTRLLVL.

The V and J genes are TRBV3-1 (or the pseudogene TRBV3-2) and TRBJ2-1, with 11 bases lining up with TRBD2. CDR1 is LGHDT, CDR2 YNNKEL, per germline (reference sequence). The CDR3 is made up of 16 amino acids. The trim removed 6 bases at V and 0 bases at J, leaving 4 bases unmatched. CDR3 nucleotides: TGTGCCAGCAGACTAGCGGGGGCGGGCTCCTACAATGAGCAGTTCTTC. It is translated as CASRLAGAGSYNEQFF.

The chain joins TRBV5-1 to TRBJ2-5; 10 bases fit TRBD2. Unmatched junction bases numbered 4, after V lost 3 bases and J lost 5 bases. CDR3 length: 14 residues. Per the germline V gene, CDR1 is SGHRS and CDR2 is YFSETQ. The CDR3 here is CASSWGGLAETQYF. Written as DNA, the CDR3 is TGCGCCAGCAGCTGGGGGGGACTAGCGGAGACCCAGTACTTC.

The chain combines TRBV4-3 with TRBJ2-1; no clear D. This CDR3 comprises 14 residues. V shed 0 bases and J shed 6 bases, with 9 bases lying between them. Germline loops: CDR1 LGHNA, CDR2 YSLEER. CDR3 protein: CASSQDQNSNEQFF. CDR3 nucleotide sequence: TGCGCCAGCAGCCAAGATCAGAACAGCAATGAGCAGTTCTTC.